This record concerns one TCR beta chain sequence. V gave up 0 bases and J gave up 0 bases, with 6 bases separating them. The CDR3 totals 15 residues. Germline assignment: CDR1 MGHRA and CDR2 YSYEKL. In the PCR, 60 Vbeta and 13 Jbeta primers were used. Produced via immunoSEQ multiplex PCR; TCRdb's table is partial and in-frame only. This table holds 200,000 to 250,000 clones, 80% to 85% found once. This sample was included in a study of cytomegalovirus exposure and HLA in healthy donors. V gene TRBV4-1 combines with J gene TRBJ2-4; D ambiguous. This receptor was identified in a woman between 40 and 55 years old in good health and CMV-seronegative. The material sequenced was PBMCs. The CDR3 reads CASSQDAIAKNIQYF. As DNA, the CDR3 is TGCGCCAGCAGCCAAGATGCGATAGCCAAAAACATTCAGTACTTC.